This entry lists 7 T cell receptor beta chains sequenced from one sample in a study of blood T cell dynamics during melanoma immunotherapy. Some clones are missing from TCRdb's copy, which holds only in-frame ones; the method was immunoSEQ multiplex PCR. The repertoire consists of approximately 6,000 clones, with approximately 90% occurring once and the leading ten covering 3% to 4%. Time point in this sample: pre-treatment baseline. Sequencing used blood, obtained from a patient treated with checkpoint blockade. The source is a human donor with melanoma.

The chain links TRBV5-1 to TRBJ1-1; D ambiguous. The CDR3 has 13 amino acids. Trimming pared 0 bases from V and 2 bases from J, leaving 5 bases between. Germline-derived CDR1 and CDR2 are SGHRS and YFSETQ. The CDR3 loop reads CASSLDVNTEAFF. DNA for the CDR3: TGCGCCAGCAGCTTGGACGTAAACACTGAAGCTTTCTTT.

The chain carries TRBV2 and TRBJ1-1, with 7 bases that match TRBD1. J gave up 0 bases and V 2 bases, and 3 bases lay outside the gene matches. Germline V CDR1 and CDR2: SNHLY, FYNNEI. CDR3 length equals 15 residues. CDR3 nucleotides: TGTGCCAGCAGTGAAATGGGACAGCTGAACACTGAAGCTTTCTTT. Translated: CASSEMGQLNTEAFF.

V gene TRBV4-1 combines with J gene TRBJ2-5; no clear D. This CDR3 region has 15 residues. Germline CDR1 MGHRA, CDR2 YSYEKL. Trimming removed 0 bases from V and 2 bases from J, with 10 bases in between. CDR3 protein: CASSQEPITQETQYF. The CDR3 DNA is TGCGCCAGCAGCCAAGAGCCTATAACACAAGAGACCCAGTACTTC.

The chain recombines TRBV7-9 with TRBJ2-7, with D maybe TRBD2 (6 bases). Between the trimmed V and J ends, which lost 0 bases and 6 bases, there was a span of 15 bases. Germline-derived CDR1 and CDR2 are SEHNR and FQNEAQ (reference sequence). This CDR3 has 15 residues. The CDR3 coding sequence is TGTGCCAGCAGCTTAGCGCATCGGGAGCCCGTCGAGCAGTACTTC. Its translation is CASSLAHREPVEQYF.

V is TRBV7-9 and J is TRBJ2-1; D is perhaps TRBD1 (6 bases). The CDR3 spans 14 residues. Per germline, CDR1 SEHNR and CDR2 FQNEAQ (reference sequence). V gave up 0 bases and J gave up 7 bases, with 10 bases separating them. The DNA for the CDR3 is TGTGCCAGCAGCTTAGCGGTCAGGGGAAATGAGCAGTTCTTC. As protein: CASSLAVRGNEQFF.

J is TRBJ1-4 and V is TRBV5-4, with D tentatively TRBD1 (5 bases). Trimming removed 1 base at V and 8 bases at J, with 15 bases between. Germline V CDR1 and CDR2: SGHNT, YYREEE (reference sequence). The CDR3 has 15 residues. The CDR3 loop reads CASSLMWGEDEKLFF. For the CDR3, the DNA is TGTGCCAGCAGCTTGATGTGGGGGGAGGACGAAAAACTGTTTTTT.

The gene calls are TRBV18 and TRBJ2-5; 9 nucleotides match TRBD2. In germline, CDR1 is KGHSH, CDR2 LQKENI. Trimming removed 3 bases from V and 6 bases from J; junction bases left unmatched: 11. The CDR3 contains 16 residues. The CDR3 nucleotides read TGTGCCAGCTCACCCCGCCAGGGGACTAGCCGTCAGACCCAGTACTTC. As protein: CASSPRQGTSRQTQYF.